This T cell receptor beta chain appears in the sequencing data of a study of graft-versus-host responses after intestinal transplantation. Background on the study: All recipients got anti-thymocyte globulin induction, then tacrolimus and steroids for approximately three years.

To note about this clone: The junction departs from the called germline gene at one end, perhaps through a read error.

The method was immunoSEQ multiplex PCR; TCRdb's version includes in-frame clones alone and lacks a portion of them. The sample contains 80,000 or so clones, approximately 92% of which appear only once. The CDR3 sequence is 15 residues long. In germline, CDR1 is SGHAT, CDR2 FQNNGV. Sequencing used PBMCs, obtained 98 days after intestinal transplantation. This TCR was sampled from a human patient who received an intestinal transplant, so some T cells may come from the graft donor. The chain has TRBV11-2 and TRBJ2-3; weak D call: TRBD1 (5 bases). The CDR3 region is CASTLGVTHEDTQYF. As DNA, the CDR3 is TGTGCCAGCACCTTAGGGGTTACGCATGAGGATACGCAGTATTTT.